The T cell receptor (beta chain) under discussion was sequenced for a study of blood T cell repertoires in COVID-19. Study-wide background: Samples of COVID-19 (acute and convalescent) were obtained from the United States, Italy and Spain.

As handled by the study authors: Cell counts per sample came from amplifying reference gene primers. Clones were read by immunoSEQ multiplex PCR, and TCRdb kept only the in-frame ones, dropping some. The D gene and trimming were derived from the DNA, and the V and J assignments and clone size from that table. The sample has about 260,000 clones; 80% to 90% are singletons. This clone appeared once. V dropped 4 bases and J dropped 4 bases, with 11 bases sitting between them. The CDR3 is 13 residues long. CDR1 is SGHNT and CDR2 is YYREEE in the germline V gene (reference sequence). V gene TRBV5-4 combines with J gene TRBJ1-2; no definite D call. The source of this sequence is a young woman who had recovered from COVID-19. Sequenced sample: PBMCs or T cells enriched from blood (not recorded which). CDR3 residues: CASSLPELYGYTF. Here the CDR3 DNA reads TGTGCCAGCAGCCTACCCGAGCTCTATGGCTACACCTTC.